This entry is about one T cell receptor (beta chain). This sample is part of a study of blood T cell repertoires in COVID-19. The wider study: Donors in the United States, Italy and Spain gave samples during acute or convalescent COVID-19.

In the authors' methods: Amplified reference gene primers provided the basis for estimating nucleated cell counts. This table comes from immunoSEQ multiplex PCR, and its TCRdb copy is limited to in-frame clones, with some not included. The V and J calls and clone size were taken over from that table, and D and trimming were inferred from the DNA. The top ten clones hold roughly 2.8% of a sample with more than 85,000 clones, roughly 88% of them seen once. After removal of 0 bases from V and 7 bases from J, the junction contained 17 bases not matched to a gene. CDR3 length equals 20 residues. The germline V gene has CDR1 SGHTA and CDR2 FQGNSA.

The clonotype was recovered from a woman of 80 years or more with acute or convalescent COVID-19. The sequencing sample was made of peripheral blood. The chain has TRBV7-2 and TRBJ2-2; 10 positions match TRBD2. CDR3 DNA: TGTGCCAGCAGCTTAGCAGGCCTGAGTGCCAGCGGGGGGGCCAACGGGGAGCTGTTTTTT. As protein: CASSLAGLSASGGANGELFF.